This T cell receptor beta chain originates from a study of blood T cell repertoires in COVID-19. Across the study: From T cells, B-cell-depleted T cells, or PBMCs came the material, which was cDNA or gDNA.

Germline V gene data show CDR1 as MGHRA and CDR2 as YSYEKL. The J segment lost 6 bases and the V segment lost 1 base, leaving 3 bases of the junction unmatched. This CDR3 is built from 15 residues. TCRdb keeps only in-frame clones here, not all; method: immunoSEQ multiplex PCR. The sample contains about 250,000 clones, about 91% of which appear only once. This TCR was recovered from a woman in her 30s with COVID-19, enrolled during active disease. Sequenced: peripheral blood. The rearrangement joins TRBV4-1 to TRBJ2-3; 11 nucleotides match TRBD2. The DNA for the CDR3 is TGCGCCAGCAGCCAAGGCACTAGCGGGAGTGATACGCAGTATTTT. Protein: CASSQGTSGSDTQYF.